This T cell receptor (beta chain) was captured in a study of T cell responses to AZD1222 COVID-19 vaccine. Findings and caveats of the study: Only after the peak T cell response were repertoires sampled. Recipients of AZD1222 seropositive at baseline numbered only 6 or 7.

Assay used: immunoSEQ multiplex PCR; TCRdb lists only in-frame clones, some missing. The table includes about 140,000 clones, about nine tenths detected once. To note about this clone: No antigen is known for it.

The CDR3 runs to 16 residues. Germline V lookup: CDR1 SEHNR, CDR2 FQNEAQ (reference sequence). Trimming removed 2 bases from V and 6 bases from J; junction bases left unmatched: 8. The genes are TRBV7-9 and TRBJ2-2, with 8 bases identical to TRBD1. The receptor's source is an adult in good health. The sample was peripheral blood, taken on day 0 of AZD1222 vaccination. The CDR3 DNA reads as TGTGCCAGCAGCTTAAATACAGGGGGAAGTCCCGGGGAGCTGTTTTTT. Protein sequence: CASSLNTGGSPGELFF.